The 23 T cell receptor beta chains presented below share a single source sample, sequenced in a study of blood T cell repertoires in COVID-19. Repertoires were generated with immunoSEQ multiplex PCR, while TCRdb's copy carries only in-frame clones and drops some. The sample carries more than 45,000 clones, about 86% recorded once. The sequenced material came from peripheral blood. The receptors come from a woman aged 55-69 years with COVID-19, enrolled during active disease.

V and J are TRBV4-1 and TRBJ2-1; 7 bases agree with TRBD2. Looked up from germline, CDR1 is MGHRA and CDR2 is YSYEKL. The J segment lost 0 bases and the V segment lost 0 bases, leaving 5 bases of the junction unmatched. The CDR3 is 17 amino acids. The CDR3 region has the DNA TGCGCCAGCAGCCAAGATACTACTAGCGTCTCCTACAATGAGCAGTTCTTC. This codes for CASSQDTTSVSYNEQFF.

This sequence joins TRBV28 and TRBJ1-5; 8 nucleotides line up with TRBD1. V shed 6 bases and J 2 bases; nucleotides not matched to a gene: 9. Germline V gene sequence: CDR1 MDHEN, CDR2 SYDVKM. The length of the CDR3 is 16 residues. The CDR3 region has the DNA TGTGCCAGCAGAACAGGACAGACAGGGGGCAATCAGCCCCAGCATTTT. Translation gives CASRTGQTGGNQPQHF.

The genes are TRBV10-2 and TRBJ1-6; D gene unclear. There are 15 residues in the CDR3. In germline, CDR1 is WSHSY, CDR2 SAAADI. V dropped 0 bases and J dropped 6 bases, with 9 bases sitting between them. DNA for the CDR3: TGCGCCAGCAGTGAGTCGTTTCCCGGTAATTCACCCCTCCACTTT. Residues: CASSESFPGNSPLHF.

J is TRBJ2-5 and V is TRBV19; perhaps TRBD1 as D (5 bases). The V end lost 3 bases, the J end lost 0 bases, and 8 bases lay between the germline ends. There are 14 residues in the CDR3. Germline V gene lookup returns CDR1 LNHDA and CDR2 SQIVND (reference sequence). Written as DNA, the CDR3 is TGTGCCAGTAGTATTGGGGCAGACCAAGAGACCCAGTACTTC. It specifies CASSIGADQETQYF.

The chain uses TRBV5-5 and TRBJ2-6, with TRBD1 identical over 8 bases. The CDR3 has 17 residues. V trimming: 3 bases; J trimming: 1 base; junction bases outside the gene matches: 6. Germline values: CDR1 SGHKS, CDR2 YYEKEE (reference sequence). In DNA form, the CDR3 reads TGTGCCAGCAGCTACTCAGGGGGCCAATCTGGGGCCAACGTCCTGACTTTC. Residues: CASSYSGGQSGANVLTF.

The CDR3 reads CASSIGAANYGYTF. The CDR3 nucleotides read TGTGCCAGTAGTATAGGTGCGGCGAACTATGGCTACACCTTC. The gene calls are TRBV19 and TRBJ1-2; no clear D. CDR1 LNHDA and CDR2 SQIVND come from the germline V gene (reference sequence). Trimming pared 1 base from V and 2 bases from J, leaving 8 bases between. The CDR3 runs 14 residues. Full variable domain (remainder filled in from reference TRBV19 and TRBJ1-2): DGGITQSPKYLFRKEGQNVTLSCEQNLNHDAMYWYRQDPGQGLRLIYYSQIVNDFQKGDIAEGYSVSREKKESFPLTVTSAQKNPTAFYLCASSIGAANYGYTFGSGTRLTVV.

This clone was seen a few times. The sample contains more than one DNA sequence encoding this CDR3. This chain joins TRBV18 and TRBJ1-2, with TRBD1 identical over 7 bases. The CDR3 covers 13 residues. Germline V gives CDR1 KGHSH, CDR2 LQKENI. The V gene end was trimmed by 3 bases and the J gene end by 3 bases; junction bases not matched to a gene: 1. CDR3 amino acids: CASSPRGDYGYTF. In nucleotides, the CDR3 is TGTGCCAGCTCACCCAGGGGGGACTATGGCTACACCTTC.

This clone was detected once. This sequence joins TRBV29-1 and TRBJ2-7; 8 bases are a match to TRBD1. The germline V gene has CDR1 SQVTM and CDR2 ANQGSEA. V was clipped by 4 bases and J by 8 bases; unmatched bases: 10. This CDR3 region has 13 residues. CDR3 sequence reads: CSVGHRGKFQQYF. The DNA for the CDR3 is TGCAGCGTTGGTCACAGGGGGAAATTTCAGCAGTACTTC.

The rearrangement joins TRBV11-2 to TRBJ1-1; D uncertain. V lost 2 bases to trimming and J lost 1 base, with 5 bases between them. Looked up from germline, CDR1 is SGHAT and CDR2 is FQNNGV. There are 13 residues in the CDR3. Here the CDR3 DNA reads TGTGCCAGCAGCTTAAGCGGGAACACTGAAGCTTTCTTT. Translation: CASSLSGNTEAFF.

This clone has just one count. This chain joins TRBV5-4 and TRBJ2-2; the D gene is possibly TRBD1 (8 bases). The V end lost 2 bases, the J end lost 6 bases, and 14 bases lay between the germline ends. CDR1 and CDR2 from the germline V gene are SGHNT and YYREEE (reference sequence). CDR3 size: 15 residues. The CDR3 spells CASSFGQGGAGELFF. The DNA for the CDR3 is TGTGCCAGCAGCTTCGGACAGGGAGGGGCCGGGGAGCTGTTTTTT.

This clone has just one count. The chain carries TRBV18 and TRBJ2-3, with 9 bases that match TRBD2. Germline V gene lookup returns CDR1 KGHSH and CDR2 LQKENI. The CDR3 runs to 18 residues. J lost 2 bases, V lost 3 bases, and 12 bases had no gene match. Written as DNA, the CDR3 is TGTGCCAGCTCACCGCGAGAGGCTAGCGGGGCCTACACAGATACGCAGTATTTT. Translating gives CASSPREASGAYTDTQYF.

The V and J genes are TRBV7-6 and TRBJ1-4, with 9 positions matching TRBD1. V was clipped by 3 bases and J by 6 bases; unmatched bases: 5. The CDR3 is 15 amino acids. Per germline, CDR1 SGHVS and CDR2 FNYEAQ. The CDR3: CASSLGQGGYEKLFF. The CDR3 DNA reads TGTGCCAGCAGCTTGGGACAGGGAGGATATGAAAAACTGTTTTTT.

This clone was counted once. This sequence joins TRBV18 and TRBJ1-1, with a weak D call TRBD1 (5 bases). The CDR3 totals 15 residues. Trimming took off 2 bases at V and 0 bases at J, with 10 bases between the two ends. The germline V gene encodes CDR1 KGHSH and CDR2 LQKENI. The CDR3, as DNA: TGTGCCAGCTCACCAGCTAGACAGATGAACACTGAAGCTTTCTTT. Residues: CASSPARQMNTEAFF.

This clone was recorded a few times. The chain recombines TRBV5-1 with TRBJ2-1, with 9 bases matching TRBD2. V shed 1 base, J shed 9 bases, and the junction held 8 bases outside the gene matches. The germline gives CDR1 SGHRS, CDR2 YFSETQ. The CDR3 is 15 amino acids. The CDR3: CASSLRREGLFEQFF. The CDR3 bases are TGCGCCAGCAGCTTGAGGCGGGAGGGCTTGTTTGAGCAGTTCTTC.

CDR3 residues: CASSEASGGTDYGYTF. CDR3 nucleotides: TGTGCCAGCAGTGAAGCCAGCGGGGGGACAGACTATGGCTACACCTTC. V gene TRBV2 combines with J gene TRBJ1-2; 7 nucleotides match TRBD1. The germline gives CDR1 SNHLY, CDR2 FYNNEI. The CDR3 covers 16 residues. V lost 0 bases, J lost 3 bases, and 7 bases stayed unmatched.

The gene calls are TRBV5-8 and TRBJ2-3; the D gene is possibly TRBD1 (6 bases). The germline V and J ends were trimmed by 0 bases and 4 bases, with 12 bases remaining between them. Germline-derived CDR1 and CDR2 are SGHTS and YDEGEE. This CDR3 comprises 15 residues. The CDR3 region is CASSLEQGWADTQYF. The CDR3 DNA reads TGTGCCAGCAGCTTGGAACAGGGATGGGCAGATACGCAGTATTTT.

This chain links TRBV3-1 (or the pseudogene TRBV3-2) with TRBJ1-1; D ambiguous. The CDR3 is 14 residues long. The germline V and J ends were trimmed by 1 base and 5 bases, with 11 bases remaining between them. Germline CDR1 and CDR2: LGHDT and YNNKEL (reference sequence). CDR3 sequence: CASSQVWSRTEAFF. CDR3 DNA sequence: TGTGCCAGCAGCCAAGTATGGAGTCGGACTGAAGCTTTCTTT.

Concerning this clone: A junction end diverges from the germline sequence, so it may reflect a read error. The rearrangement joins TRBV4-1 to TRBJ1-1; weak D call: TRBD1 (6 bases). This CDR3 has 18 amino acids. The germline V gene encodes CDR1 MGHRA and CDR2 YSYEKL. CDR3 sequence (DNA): TGCGCCAGCAGCCAAGAAAAAGAGAAATCAACGGACAGAACAATATCCCACTTT. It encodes CASSQEKEKSTDRTISHF.

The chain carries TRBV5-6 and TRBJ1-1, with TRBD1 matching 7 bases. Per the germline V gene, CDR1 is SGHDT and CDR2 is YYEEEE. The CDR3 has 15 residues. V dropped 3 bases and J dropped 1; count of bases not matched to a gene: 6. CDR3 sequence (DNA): TGTGCCAGCAGCTCCCAGGGGGGCCCGAACACTGAAGCTTTCTTT. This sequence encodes CASSSQGGPNTEAFF. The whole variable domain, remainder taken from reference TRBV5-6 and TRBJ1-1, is DAGVTQSPTHLIKTRGQQVTLRCSPKSGHDTVSWYQQALGQGPQFIFQYYEEEERQRGNFPDRFSGHQFPNYSSELNVNALLLGDSALYLCASSSQGGPNTEAFFGQGTRLTVV.

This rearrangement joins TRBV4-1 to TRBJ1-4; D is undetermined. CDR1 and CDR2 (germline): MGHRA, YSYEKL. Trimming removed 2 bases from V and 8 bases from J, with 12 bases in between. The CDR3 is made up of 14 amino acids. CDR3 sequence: CASSQQDGPEKLFF. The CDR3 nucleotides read TGCGCCAGCAGCCAACAGGATGGCCCGGAAAAACTGTTTTTT.

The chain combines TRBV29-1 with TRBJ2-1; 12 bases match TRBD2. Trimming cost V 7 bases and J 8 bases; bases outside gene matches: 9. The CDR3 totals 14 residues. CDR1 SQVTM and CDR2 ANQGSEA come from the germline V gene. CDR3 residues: CSARLAGVRYEQFF. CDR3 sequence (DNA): TGCAGCGCCCGACTAGCGGGAGTTCGGTATGAGCAGTTCTTC.

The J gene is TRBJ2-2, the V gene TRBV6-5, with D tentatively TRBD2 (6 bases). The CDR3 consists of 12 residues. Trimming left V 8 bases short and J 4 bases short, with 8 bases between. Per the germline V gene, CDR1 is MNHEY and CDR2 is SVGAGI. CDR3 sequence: CASAGITGELFF. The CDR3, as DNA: TGTGCCAGCGCGGGGATCACCGGGGAGCTGTTTTTT.

CDR3 loop: CSVGQGAGSPLHF. DNA of the CDR3: TGCAGCGTTGGACAGGGGGCCGGATCACCCCTCCACTTT. V usage is TRBV29-1 and J usage is TRBJ1-6; 10 bases fit TRBD1. The CDR3 sequence is 13 residues long. The germline CDR1 and CDR2 sequences are SQVTM and ANQGSEA. With 4 bases clipped from V and 10 bases from J, the junction kept 4 bases outside the gene matches.